This TCR beta chain was identified during a study of shared clonotypes between healthy human individuals. From germline, CDR1 is SGHTS and CDR2 YDEGEE. The CDR3 sequence is 14 residues long. J was trimmed by 7 bases and V by 4 bases; bases with no gene match: 6. TCRdb's table, derived via immunoSEQ multiplex PCR, lists solely in-frame clones and lacks some. Here the sample spans over a million clones, 70% to 80% being singletons. J is TRBJ1-2 and V is TRBV5-8; 11 bases are shared with TRBD1. The sequence was obtained from a man aged 18 to 29 in good health. Some clones in this sample may be carry-over from other donors' samples. Sequencing input: memory CD4+ T cells from PBMCs. Subset described: CD45RA-negative fraction. The CDR3: CASSRRTGGGGYTF. The CDR3 nucleotides read TGTGCCAGCAGCCGGCGGACAGGGGGCGGTGGCTACACCTTC. Variable domain in full (rest from reference TRBV5-8 and TRBJ1-2): EAGVTQSPTHLIKTRGQQATLRCSPISGHTSVYWYQQALGLGLQFLLWYDEGEERNRGNFPPRFSGRQFPNYSSELNVNALELEDSALYLCASSRRTGGGGYTFGSGTRLTVV.